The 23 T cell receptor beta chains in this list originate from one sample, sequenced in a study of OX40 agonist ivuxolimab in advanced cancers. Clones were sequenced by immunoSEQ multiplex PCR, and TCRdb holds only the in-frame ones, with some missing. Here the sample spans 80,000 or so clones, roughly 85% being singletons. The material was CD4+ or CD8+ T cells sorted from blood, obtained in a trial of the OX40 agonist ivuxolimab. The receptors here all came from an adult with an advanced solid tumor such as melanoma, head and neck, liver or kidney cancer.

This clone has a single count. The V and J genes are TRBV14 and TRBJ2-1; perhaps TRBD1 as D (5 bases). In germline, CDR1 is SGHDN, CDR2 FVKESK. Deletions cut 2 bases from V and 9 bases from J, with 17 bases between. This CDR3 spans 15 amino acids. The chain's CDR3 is CASSQLPTARSEQFF. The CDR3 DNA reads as TGTGCCAGCAGCCAATTACCGACAGCCCGTAGTGAGCAGTTCTTC.

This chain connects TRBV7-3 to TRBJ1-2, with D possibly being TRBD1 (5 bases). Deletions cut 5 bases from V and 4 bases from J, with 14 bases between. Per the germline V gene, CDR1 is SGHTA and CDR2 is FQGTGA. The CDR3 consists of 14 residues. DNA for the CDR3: TGTGCCAGCAGCCCCGGTGGCAGGGCCTATGGCTACACCTTC. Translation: CASSPGGRAYGYTF.

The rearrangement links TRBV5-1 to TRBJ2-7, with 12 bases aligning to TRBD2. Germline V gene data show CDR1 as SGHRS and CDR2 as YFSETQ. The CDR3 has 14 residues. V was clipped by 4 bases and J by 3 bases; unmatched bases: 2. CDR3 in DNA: TGCGCCAGCAGCCCGACTAGCGGGAGCTACGAGCAGTACTTC. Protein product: CASSPTSGSYEQYF.

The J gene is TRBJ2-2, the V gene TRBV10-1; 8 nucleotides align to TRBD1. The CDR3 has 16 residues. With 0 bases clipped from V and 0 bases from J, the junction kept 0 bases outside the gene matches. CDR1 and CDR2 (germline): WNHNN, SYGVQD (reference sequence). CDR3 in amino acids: CASSESTGANTGELFF. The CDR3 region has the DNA TGCGCCAGCAGTGAGTCGACAGGGGCGAACACCGGGGAGCTGTTTTTT.

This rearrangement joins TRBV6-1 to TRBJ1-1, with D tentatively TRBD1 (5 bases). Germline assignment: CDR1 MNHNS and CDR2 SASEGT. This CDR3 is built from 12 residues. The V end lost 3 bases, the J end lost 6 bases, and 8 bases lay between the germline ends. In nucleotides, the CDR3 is TGTGCCAGCAGTGACAGGGTCTCTGAAGCTTTCTTT. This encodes CASSDRVSEAFF.

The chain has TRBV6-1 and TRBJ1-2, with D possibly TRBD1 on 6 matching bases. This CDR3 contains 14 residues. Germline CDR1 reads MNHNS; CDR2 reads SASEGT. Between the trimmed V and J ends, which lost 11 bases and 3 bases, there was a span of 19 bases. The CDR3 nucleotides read TGTGCCTCCCGTGGAGGGGGATCAGACTATGGCTACACCTTC. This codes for CASRGGGSDYGYTF.

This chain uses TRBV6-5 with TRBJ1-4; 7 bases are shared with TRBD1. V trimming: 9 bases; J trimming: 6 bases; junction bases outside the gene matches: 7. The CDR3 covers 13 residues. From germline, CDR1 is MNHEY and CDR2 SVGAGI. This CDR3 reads CASRDSLDEKLFF. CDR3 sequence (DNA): TGTGCCAGTAGGGACAGCCTCGATGAAAAACTGTTTTTT.

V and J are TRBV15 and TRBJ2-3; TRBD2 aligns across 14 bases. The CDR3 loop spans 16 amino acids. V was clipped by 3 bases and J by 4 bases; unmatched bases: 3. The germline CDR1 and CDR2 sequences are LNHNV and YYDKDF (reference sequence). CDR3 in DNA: TGTGCCACCAGCAGCTCGACTAGCGGGAGGGCAGATACGCAGTATTTT. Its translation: CATSSSTSGRADTQYF.

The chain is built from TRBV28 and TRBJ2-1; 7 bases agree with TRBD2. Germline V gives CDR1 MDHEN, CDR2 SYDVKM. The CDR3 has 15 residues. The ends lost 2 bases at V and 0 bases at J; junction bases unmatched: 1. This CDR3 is CASSLGGSSYNEQFF. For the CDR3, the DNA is TGTGCCAGCAGTTTAGGCGGGAGCTCCTACAATGAGCAGTTCTTC.

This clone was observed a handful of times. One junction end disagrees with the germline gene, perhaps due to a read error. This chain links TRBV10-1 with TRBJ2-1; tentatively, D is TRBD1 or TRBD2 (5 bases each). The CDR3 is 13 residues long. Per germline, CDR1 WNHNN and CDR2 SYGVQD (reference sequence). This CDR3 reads CASSPGWGSHRLF. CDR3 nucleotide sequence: TGCGCCAGCAGCCCGGGATGGGGGTCCCACCGACTCTTC.

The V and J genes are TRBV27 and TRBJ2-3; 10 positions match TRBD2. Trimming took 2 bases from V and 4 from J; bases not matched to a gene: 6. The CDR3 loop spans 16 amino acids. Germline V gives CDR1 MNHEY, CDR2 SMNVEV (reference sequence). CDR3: CASSLRLAGVADTQYF. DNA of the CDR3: TGTGCCAGCAGTTTAAGGCTAGCGGGAGTTGCAGATACGCAGTATTTT.

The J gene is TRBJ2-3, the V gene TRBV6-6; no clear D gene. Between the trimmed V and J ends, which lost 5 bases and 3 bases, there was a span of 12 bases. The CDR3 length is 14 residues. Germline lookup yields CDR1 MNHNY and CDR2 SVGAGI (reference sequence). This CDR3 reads CASSPPTGTDTQYF. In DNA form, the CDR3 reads TGTGCCAGCAGTCCACCCACTGGGACAGATACGCAGTATTTT.

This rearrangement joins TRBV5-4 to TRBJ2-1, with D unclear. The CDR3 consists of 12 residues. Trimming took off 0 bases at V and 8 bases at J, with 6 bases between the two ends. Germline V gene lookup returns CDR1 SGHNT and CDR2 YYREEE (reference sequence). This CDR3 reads CASSLVNDEQFF. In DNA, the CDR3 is TGTGCCAGCAGCTTGGTAAATGATGAGCAGTTCTTC.

CDR3 loop: CASSLMGGTEQPQHF. In DNA, the CDR3 is TGTGCCAGCAGCTTGATGGGGGGCACGGAGCAGCCCCAGCATTTT. This chain joins TRBV5-5 and TRBJ1-5; the D gene is possibly TRBD1 (6 bases). Germline V CDR1 and CDR2: SGHKS, YYEKEE (reference sequence). With 1 base removed from V and 7 bases from J, the gap between germline ends came to 15 bases. The CDR3 has 15 residues.

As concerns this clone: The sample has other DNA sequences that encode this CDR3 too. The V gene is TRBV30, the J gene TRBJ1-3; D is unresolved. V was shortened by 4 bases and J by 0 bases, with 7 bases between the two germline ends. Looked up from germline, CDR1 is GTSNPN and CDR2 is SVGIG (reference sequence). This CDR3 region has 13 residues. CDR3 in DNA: TGTGCCTGGAACAGAGACTCTGGAAACACCATATATTTT. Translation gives CAWNRDSGNTIYF.

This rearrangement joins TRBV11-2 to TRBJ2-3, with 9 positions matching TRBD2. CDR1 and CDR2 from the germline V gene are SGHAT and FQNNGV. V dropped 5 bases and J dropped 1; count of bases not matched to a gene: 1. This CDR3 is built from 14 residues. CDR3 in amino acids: CASSRGGGTDTQYF. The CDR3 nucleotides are TGTGCCAGCAGCCGCGGGGGGGGCACAGATACGCAGTATTTT.

CDR3 sequence: CATSVEETQYF. In DNA, the CDR3 is TGTGCCACCAGCGTAGAAGAGACCCAGTACTTC. J is TRBJ2-5 and V is TRBV15; D call uncertain. Trimming removed 5 bases from V and 3 bases from J, with 4 bases in between. The CDR3 loop spans 11 amino acids. Per germline, CDR1 LNHNV and CDR2 YYDKDF (reference sequence).

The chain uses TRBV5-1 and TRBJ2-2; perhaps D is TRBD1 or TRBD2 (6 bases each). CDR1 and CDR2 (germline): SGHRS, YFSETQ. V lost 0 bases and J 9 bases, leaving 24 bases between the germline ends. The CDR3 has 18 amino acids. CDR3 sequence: CASSLGTVRGALLWELFF. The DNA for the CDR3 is TGCGCCAGCAGCTTGGGGACCGTTAGGGGGGCGCTTCTATGGGAGCTGTTTTTT. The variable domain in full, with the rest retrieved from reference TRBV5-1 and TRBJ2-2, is KAGVTQTPRYLIKTRGQQVTLSCSPISGHRSVSWYQQTPGQGLQFLFEYFSETQRNKGNFPGRFSGRQFSNSRSEMNVSTLELGDSALYLCASSLGTVRGALLWELFFGEGSRLTVL.

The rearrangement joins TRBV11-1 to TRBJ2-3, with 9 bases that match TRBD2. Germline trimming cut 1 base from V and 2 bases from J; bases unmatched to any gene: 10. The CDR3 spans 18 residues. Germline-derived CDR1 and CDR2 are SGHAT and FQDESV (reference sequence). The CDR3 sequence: CASSLGLRRGGTTDTQYF. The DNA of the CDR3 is TGTGCCAGCAGCTTAGGGTTACGGCGGGGGGGCACCACAGATACGCAGTATTTT.

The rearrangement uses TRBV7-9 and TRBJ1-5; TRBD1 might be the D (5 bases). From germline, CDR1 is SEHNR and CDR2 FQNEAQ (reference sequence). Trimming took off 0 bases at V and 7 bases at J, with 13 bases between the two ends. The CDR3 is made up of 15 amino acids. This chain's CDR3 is CASSLAQGLGQPQHF. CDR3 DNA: TGTGCCAGCAGCTTAGCCCAGGGACTCGGGCAGCCCCAGCATTTT.

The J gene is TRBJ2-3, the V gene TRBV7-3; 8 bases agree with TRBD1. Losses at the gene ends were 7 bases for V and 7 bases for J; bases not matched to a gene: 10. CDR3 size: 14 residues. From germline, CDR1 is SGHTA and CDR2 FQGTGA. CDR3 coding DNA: TGTGCCAGCACCTCGGACAGGGTCTCAAATACGCAGTATTTT. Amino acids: CASTSDRVSNTQYF.

The CDR3 DNA follows: TGTGCCAGCAGTTCCGACGGGATTCTGGCCAAAAACATTCAGTACTTC. It specifies CASSSDGILAKNIQYF. This chain links TRBV28 with TRBJ2-4; TRBD2 might be the D (5 bases). The CDR3 totals 16 residues. Trimming pared 4 bases from V and 1 base from J, leaving 14 bases between. Germline V CDR1 and CDR2: MDHEN, SYDVKM.

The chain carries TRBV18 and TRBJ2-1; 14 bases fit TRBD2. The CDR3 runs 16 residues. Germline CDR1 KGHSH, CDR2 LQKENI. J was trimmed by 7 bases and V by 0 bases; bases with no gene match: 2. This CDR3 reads CASSPPGLAGANEQFF. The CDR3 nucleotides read TGTGCCAGCTCACCACCGGGACTAGCGGGAGCAAATGAGCAGTTCTTC.